Below, 21 T cell receptor beta chains from the same sample are listed, as sequenced in a study of regulatory T cells in long-lasting Graves disease. Documented time point: newly diagnosed GD, antithyroid drugs for less than 3 months. There was RNA extracted from PBMCs, and the TCR library was made from it. In building TCR beta libraries, iRepertoire HTBI primers were used together with Arm-PCR of CDR3 regions. MiXCR, applied by TCRdb to the multiplex PCR reads, yields one record per CDR3 protein. The sample has fewer than 500,000 distinct CDR3 sequences; roughly 17% are singletons. The data were also submitted as part of a second study, on T cells in Graves' hyperthyroidism and ophthalmopathy.

Sequences were derived from peripheral blood mononuclear cells (PBMCs), sampled at new diagnosis, from a patient treated with antithyroid drugs. These receptors were taken from a man aged 40-49 years with Graves disease.

This clonotype was counted a few times. V usage is TRBV7-8 and J usage is TRBJ2-1, with 11 nucleotides matching TRBD2. The CDR3 extends over 14 amino acids. CDR1 is SGHVS and CDR2 is FQNEAQ in the germline V gene. Germline trimming cut 3 bases from V and 8 bases from J; bases unmatched to any gene: 3. The DNA for the CDR3 is TGTGCCAGCAGCTTCGGACTAGCGGGTGATGAGCAGTTCTTC. Its translation: CASSFGLAGDEQFF.

This clonotype was observed at least ten times. The chain uses TRBV7-3 and TRBJ2-3, with D tentatively TRBD1 or TRBD2 (5 bases each). V was shortened by 1 base and J by 2 bases, with 10 bases between the two germline ends. Looked up from germline, CDR1 is SGHTA and CDR2 is FQGTGA. The CDR3 totals 15 residues. The CDR3 protein is CASSLMGRVTDTQYF. Written as DNA, the CDR3 is TGTGCCAGCAGCTTAATGGGACGAGTCACAGATACGCAGTATTTT.

V gene TRBV24-1 combines with J gene TRBJ2-3; TRBD2 matches 10 bases. After removal of 3 bases from V and 4 bases from J, the junction contained 6 bases not matched to a gene. The CDR3 spans 16 residues. In germline, CDR1 is KGHDR, CDR2 SFDVKD. The CDR3 DNA sequence: TGTGCCACCAGTGATCTAGCGGGAGTGACTCCAGATACGCAGTATTTT. Encoded protein: CATSDLAGVTPDTQYF.

In this sample, this clonotype turned up a few times. The CDR3 DNA sequence: TGTGCCAGCACCAAGGGACAGGGGGCCCACAATGAGCAGTTCTTC. It translates to CASTKGQGAHNEQFF. V gene TRBV12-3 or TRBV12-4 combines with J gene TRBJ2-1; 12 positions match TRBD1. V dropped 7 bases and J dropped 5; count of bases not matched to a gene: 6. This CDR3 region has 15 residues.

This chain connects TRBV2 to TRBJ2-7; 11 bases match TRBD2. The junction had 7 bases not matched to a gene; V was cut back by 6 bases and J by 3 bases. CDR1 and CDR2 from the germline V gene are SNHLY and FYNNEI. CDR3 length: 15 amino acids. This CDR3 reads CASRKELAGGYEQYF. CDR3 sequence (DNA): TGTGCCAGCAGGAAGGAGCTAGCGGGAGGCTACGAGCAGTACTTC.

This clonotype appeared a single time. With a much larger clone just one base away, this may be a read error. The V and J genes are TRBV18 and TRBJ2-3; 7 positions agree with TRBD2. Germline CDR1 KGHSH, CDR2 LQKENI. The CDR3 loop spans 16 amino acids. The J segment lost 2 bases and the V segment lost 2 bases, leaving 7 bases of the junction unmatched. As DNA, the CDR3 is TGTGCCAGCTCACCAGCTAGCGGACCACACACAGATACGCAGTATTTT. Translating gives CASSPASGPHTDTQYF.

The chain carries TRBV19 and TRBJ2-7; 10 positions agree with TRBD2. V gave up 4 bases and J gave up 3 bases; unmatched junction bases: 6. The CDR3 covers 15 residues. Germline V gene data show CDR1 as LNHDA and CDR2 as SQIVND (reference sequence). CDR3 region: CASSTGLADLYEQYF. The CDR3 region has the DNA TGTGCCAGTAGTACTGGACTAGCGGACCTCTACGAGCAGTACTTC.

The V call is TRBV19, the J call TRBJ2-4; D uncertain. V lost 4 bases, J lost 2 bases, and 9 bases lay in between. This CDR3 has 14 residues. In germline, CDR1 is LNHDA, CDR2 SQIVND (reference sequence). The CDR3 region has the DNA TGTGCCAGTAGTAGACGCGAATCCAAAAACATTCAGTACTTC. Protein sequence: CASSRRESKNIQYF.

This clonotype was seen a handful of times. The genes are TRBV4-1 and TRBJ1-5; D is perhaps TRBD1 (5 bases). The CDR3 sequence is 14 residues long. Looked up from germline, CDR1 is MGHRA and CDR2 is YSYEKL. Trimming left V 3 bases short and J 4 bases short, with 10 bases between. CDR3 sequence (DNA): TGCGCCAGCAGCCACGTAGGGGCTAATCAGCCCCAGCATTTT. It codes for CASSHVGANQPQHF.

This clonotype was seen repeatedly, ten times or more. The chain uses TRBV2 and TRBJ2-1; TRBD1 is a possible D gene (5 bases). The CDR3 has 12 residues. V was clipped by 6 bases and J by 6 bases, with 9 bases between them. The germline V gene encodes CDR1 SNHLY and CDR2 FYNNEI. The CDR3 loop is CASSSGFNEQFF. The CDR3 nucleotides read TGTGCCAGCAGCTCAGGGTTCAATGAGCAGTTCTTC.

The CDR3 is CASSESVRGSVAGELFF. Written as DNA, the CDR3 is TGCGCCAGCAGTGAGTCTGTTAGGGGGTCAGTCGCCGGGGAGCTGTTTTTT. V usage is TRBV10-2 and J usage is TRBJ2-2, with D possibly being TRBD1 (6 bases). Trimming took 0 bases from V and 6 from J, leaving 17 bases between them. This CDR3 has 17 residues. Germline V gene data show CDR1 as WSHSY and CDR2 as SAAADI.

Ten or more counts support this clonotype. The J gene is TRBJ2-7, the V gene TRBV20-1, with D hard to call. Germline CDR1 reads DFQATT; CDR2 reads SNEGSKA (reference sequence). V was pared by 0 bases and J by 5 bases, with 14 bases between. The CDR3 totals 14 residues. CDR3 DNA: TGCAGTGCTAGAGATCGGCTCAATATGGACGAGCAGTACTTC. It translates to CSARDRLNMDEQYF.

This clonotype was detected many times. The chain recombines TRBV9 with TRBJ2-2, with D uncertain. CDR3 length: 15 residues. V gave up 1 base and J gave up 1 base, with 8 bases separating them. Germline values: CDR1 SGDLS, CDR2 YYNGEE. As DNA, the CDR3 is TGTGCCAGCAGCGTACCCCCCGAGAACACCGGGGAGCTGTTTTTT. Encoded protein: CASSVPPENTGELFF.

This clonotype has just a few counts. V and J are TRBV10-1 and TRBJ2-7; D not certain. The CDR3 has 15 amino acids. Germline CDR1 reads WNHNN; CDR2 reads SYGVQD (reference sequence). V was shortened by 2 bases and J by 0 bases, with 11 bases between the two germline ends. CDR3 bases: TGCGCCAGCAGTGAGCGTTCGCTAAGCTCCTACGAGCAGTACTTC. Its translation: CASSERSLSSYEQYF.

The chain joins TRBV28 to TRBJ1-2; a possible D gene is TRBD1 (6 bases). The CDR3 is 14 amino acids. Trimming left V 2 bases short and J 8 bases short, with 15 bases between. In germline, CDR1 is MDHEN, CDR2 SYDVKM. The CDR3 nucleotides are TGTGCCAGCAGTTTAGTTGGGGGCCGGGGAGGCTACACCTTC. This translates into CASSLVGGRGGYTF.

This chain joins TRBV12-3 or TRBV12-4 and TRBJ2-1, with 9 nucleotides matching TRBD1. The CDR3 runs 14 residues. The V gene end was trimmed by 6 bases and the J gene end by 5 bases; junction bases not matched to a gene: 5. The CDR3 DNA sequence: TGTGCCAGCAGATCCGGGACAGGGAACAATGAGCAGTTCTTC. Residues: CASRSGTGNNEQFF.

The sample holds many counts of this clonotype. The chain joins TRBV28 to TRBJ2-1; D is unresolved. CDR1 and CDR2 (germline): MDHEN, SYDVKM. The CDR3 length is 14 residues. The germline V and J ends were trimmed by 3 bases and 5 bases, with 11 bases remaining between them. The CDR3 loop is CASSLLDLHNEQFF. CDR3 in DNA: TGTGCCAGCAGTTTGCTCGACCTTCACAATGAGCAGTTCTTC. The full variable domain, in which reference TRBV28 and TRBJ2-1 provide the parts outside the CDR3, is DVKVTQSSRYLVKRTGEKVFLECVQDMDHENMFWYRQDPGLGLRLIYFSYDVKMKEKGDIPEGYSVSREKKERFSLILESASTNQTSMYLCASSLLDLHNEQFFGPGTRLTVL.

This rearrangement joins TRBV27 to TRBJ2-7; D unresolved. Trimming pared 4 bases from V and 2 bases from J, leaving 9 bases between. Germline lookup yields CDR1 MNHEY and CDR2 SMNVEV (reference sequence). The CDR3 is 13 amino acids. The DNA for the CDR3 is TGTGCCAGCAGTTCCAGGATTGCCTACGAGCAGTACTTC. Translation: CASSSRIAYEQYF.

The sample holds many counts of this clonotype. The chain has TRBV10-3 and TRBJ2-5, with 8 bases matching TRBD2. This CDR3 has 18 residues. Trimming cost V 0 bases and J 4 bases; bases outside gene matches: 13. In germline, CDR1 is ENHRY, CDR2 SYGVKD. The DNA for the CDR3 is TGTGCCATCAGTGAGTCGGTAGGGGCGGGAGGATCCCCAGAGACCCAGTACTTC. This encodes CAISESVGAGGSPETQYF.

This clonotype has a handful of counts. The chain recombines TRBV6-1 with TRBJ2-7, with D hard to call. Germline V gene sequence: CDR1 MNHNS, CDR2 SASEGT. The V end was cut by 6 bases, the J end by 1 base, with 22 bases between. The CDR3 covers 17 residues. The CDR3 nucleotides read TGTGCCAGCAGCCGCCTCCTTACTTCCTTTAGTTCCTACGAGCAGTACTTC. It is translated as CASSRLLTSFSSYEQYF.

There are many counts of this clonotype. V usage is TRBV29-1 and J usage is TRBJ2-1; D is perhaps TRBD1 (5 bases). The CDR3 runs 14 residues. Trimming took off 3 bases at V and 5 bases at J, with 14 bases between the two ends. In germline, CDR1 is SQVTM, CDR2 ANQGSEA. As DNA, the CDR3 is TGCAGCGTTGATACAGTGGGGCTGAACAATGAGCAGTTCTTC. Its translation: CSVDTVGLNNEQFF.